The clone carrying this T cell receptor beta chain turned up a few times. Antigen: not known. There was one heparinised blood draw per donor, averaging around 0.11 L. Sorted populations all exceeded 98% purity. The data derive from a study of beta chain features in type 1 diabetes. Whole-study findings and limits: The study found moderately but significantly shorter TCRB CDR3s in all four CD4+ subsets of Type 1 diabetes patients. In type 1 diabetes patients, VDJ junctions had fewer insertions; deletions at these junctions were more frequent. Cells expressing TCR highly could be over-represented by cDNA sequencing.

Of the isolated RNA, all was reverse transcribed, and so the sequenced material was expressed TCRB transcripts. Method: immunoSEQ multiplex PCR; TCRdb's copy keeps in-frame clones and lacks some. The repertoire includes around 650,000 clones, about an eighth of them detected once, and more than 0.1% sits in the top ten. Germline V gene lookup returns CDR1 SEHNR and CDR2 FQNEAQ (reference sequence). The CDR3 has 16 residues. With 3 bases removed from V and 0 bases from J, the gap between germline ends came to 11 bases. The TCR was taken from a man aged 30 to 39 with type 1 diabetes. The V gene is TRBV7-9, the J gene TRBJ2-2; TRBD1 or TRBD2 may be the D gene (6 bases each). The sequenced sample consisted of naive CD4+ T cells from blood. In nucleotides, the CDR3 is TGTGCCAGCAGCTTTTACCGGGGGCCGAACACCGGGGAGCTGTTTTTT. It codes for CASSFYRGPNTGELFF.